Presented here are 30 T cell receptor beta chains from one specimen sequenced in a study of cytotoxic CD8 clonotypes in ibrutinib-treated CLL. TCRdb's copy holds only in-frame clones and misses some; the assay was immunoSEQ multiplex PCR. The table lists about 140,000 clones, about 84% of them singletons, with 6% to 9.5% in the top ten. Sequencing was performed on PBMCs, taken after 36 months of ibrutinib treatment. The receptor set was obtained from a human donor with chronic lymphocytic leukemia.

The rearrangement joins TRBV7-6 to TRBJ1-4; D gene unclear. Per germline, CDR1 SGHVS and CDR2 FNYEAQ. Trimming shortened V by 1 base and J by 7 bases, and 7 bases separated the two germline ends. This CDR3 region has 13 residues. The CDR3 here is CASSLGGSEKLFF. CDR3 DNA sequence: TGTGCCAGCAGCTTAGGGGGAAGTGAAAAACTGTTTTTT.

The CDR3 region has the DNA TGTGCCTGGAGTGCCTTTTCGGCAGTTAGCAATCAGCCCCAGCATTTT. This encodes CAWSAFSAVSNQPQHF. The chain joins TRBV30 to TRBJ1-5; D is unresolved. CDR3 size: 16 residues. Germline V gene sequence: CDR1 GTSNPN, CDR2 SVGIG (reference sequence). The ends were cut back, 1 base at V and 0 bases at J, with 13 bases in the middle.

The rearrangement joins TRBV7-8 to TRBJ2-3; D unresolved. Trimming stripped 2 bases from V and 6 bases from J, with 9 bases between. The CDR3 loop spans 13 amino acids. Germline V gene data show CDR1 as SGHVS and CDR2 as FQNEAQ. The DNA for the CDR3 is TGTGCCAGCAGCTTAAATCCGGAGGATACGCAGTATTTT. Its translation: CASSLNPEDTQYF.

This clone was seen a few times. The V and J genes are TRBV5-1 and TRBJ1-3; no clear D. V was pared by 1 base and J by 2 bases, with 7 bases between. The length of the CDR3 is 14 residues. Germline-derived CDR1 and CDR2 are SGHRS and YFSETQ. Here the CDR3 reads CASSLTEPGNTIYF. For the CDR3, the DNA is TGCGCCAGCAGCTTGACAGAGCCTGGAAACACCATATATTTT.

This clone was seen a few times. The chain has TRBV6-6 and TRBJ1-5; D is possibly TRBD1 (6 bases). Trimming shortened V by 0 bases and J by 9 bases, and 18 bases separated the two germline ends. The CDR3 totals 16 residues. The germline V gene has CDR1 MNHNY and CDR2 SVGAGI (reference sequence). CDR3: CASSYSIGGNGGPQHF. CDR3 DNA: TGTGCCAGCAGTTACTCGATTGGGGGCAACGGGGGGCCCCAGCATTTT.

The genes are TRBV5-6 and TRBJ2-7, with D maybe TRBD1 (5 bases). The V end was cut by 0 bases, the J end by 10 bases, with 11 bases between. In germline, CDR1 is SGHDT, CDR2 YYEEEE. The CDR3 loop spans 12 amino acids. In DNA form, the CDR3 reads TGTGCCAGCAGCTTGGACAGGACCGAACAGTACTTC. This translates into CASSLDRTEQYF.

This clone appeared a single time. The V call is TRBV19, the J call TRBJ1-5; the D gene is possibly TRBD1 (5 bases). Trimming took 5 bases from V and 2 from J, leaving 16 bases between them. The CDR3 loop spans 16 amino acids. Germline CDR1 is LNHDA and CDR2 is SQIVND (reference sequence). This CDR3 reads CASSPFPGDGNQPQHF. The DNA of the CDR3 is TGTGCCAGTAGTCCCTTCCCCGGGGACGGCAATCAGCCCCAGCATTTT.

This clone appeared a single time. The V and J genes are TRBV27 and TRBJ2-7; TRBD2 agrees at 7 bases. Germline loops: CDR1 MNHEY, CDR2 SMNVEV (reference sequence). V was pared by 4 bases and J by 7 bases, with 16 bases of the junction left unmatched. The CDR3 consists of 16 residues. This CDR3 reads CASSSTSSEYYEEQYF. CDR3 nucleotides: TGTGCCAGCAGTTCGACTAGCTCAGAATATTACGAAGAGCAGTACTTC.

The V and J genes are TRBV2 and TRBJ1-6; no firm D call. Trimming pared 6 bases from V and 0 bases from J, leaving 12 bases between. The CDR3 sequence is 16 residues long. Germline V CDR1 and CDR2: SNHLY, FYNNEI. The CDR3 here is CASRTRTSSYNSPLHF. Written as DNA, the CDR3 is TGTGCCAGCAGGACTCGAACCAGCTCCTATAATTCACCCCTCCACTTT.

The V gene is TRBV6-5, the J gene TRBJ1-2; D gene unclear. CDR3 length equals 15 residues. Trimming stripped 2 bases from V and 2 bases from J, with 12 bases between. CDR1 is MNHEY and CDR2 is SVGAGI in the germline V gene. For the CDR3, the DNA is TGTGCCAGCAGTTACACGGGAGCCCTCAACTATGGCTACACCTTC. Translating gives CASSYTGALNYGYTF.

J is TRBJ2-3 and V is TRBV25-1; perhaps TRBD2 as D (5 bases). Trimming removed 4 bases from V and 0 bases from J, with 8 bases in between. CDR1 and CDR2 from the germline V gene are MGHDK and SYGVNS. The CDR3 is 14 residues long. Here the CDR3 DNA reads TGTGCCAGCAGTGTTAGCGCCAGCACAGATACGCAGTATTTT. This codes for CASSVSASTDTQYF.

J is TRBJ2-7 and V is TRBV6-1, with D possibly being TRBD2 (7 bases). The V end lost 8 bases, the J end lost 3 bases, and 20 bases lay between the germline ends. The CDR3 extends over 15 amino acids. CDR1 is MNHNS and CDR2 is SASEGT in the germline V gene. CDR3 loop: CASWGEGGGFYEQYF. In DNA, the CDR3 is TGTGCCAGCTGGGGGGAGGGGGGAGGATTCTACGAGCAGTACTTC.

This clone has only a few counts. The chain links TRBV19 to TRBJ1-1; maybe TRBD1 (5 bases). Germline-derived CDR1 and CDR2 are LNHDA and SQIVND (reference sequence). The ends were cut back, 5 bases at V and 1 base at J, with 8 bases in the middle. There are 13 residues in the CDR3. CDR3 loop: CASSQGTNTEAFF. The CDR3, as DNA: TGTGCCAGTAGTCAGGGAACGAACACTGAAGCTTTCTTT.

The chain is built from TRBV5-1 and TRBJ2-6; D may be TRBD1 (6 bases). CDR3 length: 16 amino acids. Trimming removed 2 bases from V and 1 base from J, with 10 bases in between. CDR1 is SGHRS, CDR2 YFSETQ, per germline. This CDR3 is CASSFPGASGANVLTF. The CDR3 nucleotides read TGCGCCAGCAGCTTCCCAGGGGCGTCTGGGGCCAACGTCCTGACTTTC.

This clone was seen more than once but under ten times. V is TRBV6-1 and J is TRBJ1-2; 7 bases line up with TRBD1. The CDR3 sequence is 18 residues long. Germline V lookup: CDR1 MNHNS, CDR2 SASEGT. J lost 0 bases, V lost 3 bases, and 13 bases had no gene match. CDR3 amino acids: CASSEDRGGLSPNYGYTF. The CDR3 nucleotides are TGTGCCAGCAGTGAGGACAGAGGGGGCCTCTCTCCTAACTATGGCTACACCTTC.

Turning to this clone: The same CDR3 can be traced to other DNA sequences in this sample. This rearrangement joins TRBV27 to TRBJ2-7, with unresolved D. Germline V lookup: CDR1 MNHEY, CDR2 SMNVEV (reference sequence). This CDR3 contains 13 residues. V lost 3 bases and J 1 base, leaving 7 bases between the germline ends. This chain's CDR3 is CASSLGQSYEQYF. Written as DNA, the CDR3 is TGTGCCAGCAGTTTGGGCCAGTCCTACGAGCAGTACTTC.

J is TRBJ2-3 and V is TRBV14; maybe TRBD2 (6 bases). Germline lookup yields CDR1 SGHDN and CDR2 FVKESK. V shed 1 base and J shed 2 bases, with 25 bases lying between them. This CDR3 has 20 amino acids. The CDR3 DNA reads TGTGCCAGCAGCCAAGGGTACAGGCCCATCGCGGGACTCAACACAGATACGCAGTATTTT. Its protein is CASSQGYRPIAGLNTDTQYF. Full variable domain (remainder filled in from reference TRBV14 and TRBJ2-3): EAGVTQFPSHSVIEKGQTVTLRCDPISGHDNLYWYRRVMGKEIKFLLHFVKESKQDESGMPNNRFLAERTGGTYSTLKVQPAELEDSGVYFCASSQGYRPIAGLNTDTQYFGPGTRLTVL.

CDR3 in DNA: TGTGCCAGCAGACCAGGGGTCAGCTCTGGAAACACCATATATTTT. Its protein is CASRPGVSSGNTIYF. The chain employs TRBV6-6 and TRBJ1-3; TRBD1 is a possible D gene (6 bases). Germline values: CDR1 MNHNY, CDR2 SVGAGI (reference sequence). The CDR3 has 15 amino acids. With 6 bases removed from V and 0 bases from J, the gap between germline ends came to 12 bases.

The J gene is TRBJ2-1, the V gene TRBV28; tentative D call: TRBD2 (5 bases). CDR1 and CDR2 (germline): MDHEN, SYDVKM. This CDR3 has 14 amino acids. Trimming took off 6 bases at V and 8 bases at J, with 17 bases between the two ends. CDR3 coding DNA: TGTGCCAGCAGACCGGGCCATCTCGGGGATGAGCAGTTCTTC. It translates to CASRPGHLGDEQFF.

This chain uses TRBV5-1 with TRBJ2-1; TRBD2 matches 9 bases. The CDR3 is 12 amino acids. Germline V gene lookup returns CDR1 SGHRS and CDR2 YFSETQ. The V segment lost 4 bases and the J segment 8 bases; nucleotides outside the gene matches: 1. CDR3 bases: TGCGCCAGCAGCGCGGGAGGGTATGAGCAGTTCTTC. As protein: CASSAGGYEQFF. Supplemented by reference TRBV5-1 and TRBJ2-1, the full variable domain reads KAGVTQTPRYLIKTRGQQVTLSCSPISGHRSVSWYQQTPGQGLQFLFEYFSETQRNKGNFPGRFSGRQFSNSRSEMNVSTLELGDSALYLCASSAGGYEQFFGPGTRLTVL.

The chain links TRBV29-1 to TRBJ2-3; D remains unclear. The CDR3 spans 13 residues. The germline gives CDR1 SQVTM, CDR2 ANQGSEA. Trimming removed 6 bases at V and 2 bases at J, with 12 bases between. The CDR3 nucleotides read TGCAGCGTGGAGTCCTACCCCACAGATACGCAGTATTTT. Its translation: CSVESYPTDTQYF.

This sequence joins TRBV5-1 and TRBJ2-1; D uncertain. The V end was cut by 3 bases, the J end by 10 bases, with 11 bases between. The germline V gene has CDR1 SGHRS and CDR2 YFSETQ. The length of the CDR3 is 12 residues. CDR3 in amino acids: CASSWQEHEQFF. The CDR3 DNA reads as TGCGCCAGCAGCTGGCAAGAACACGAGCAGTTCTTC.

This chain links TRBV25-1 with TRBJ2-2; D is perhaps TRBD2 (5 bases). The V gene's germline CDR1 is MGHDK and CDR2 SYGVNS. This CDR3 has 18 amino acids. V gave up 0 bases and J gave up 4 bases, with 18 bases separating them. The CDR3 DNA reads as TGTGCCAGCAGTGAATATACAACAATAAGCGGTAGCACCGGGGAGCTGTTTTTT. It specifies CASSEYTTISGSTGELFF.

The genes are TRBV7-9 and TRBJ1-2, with 8 bases identical to TRBD1. This CDR3 has 16 residues. Germline CDR1 SEHNR, CDR2 FQNEAQ (reference sequence). V trimming: 5 bases; J trimming: 2 bases; junction bases outside the gene matches: 10. Here the CDR3 reads CASSPDQGALNYGYTF. The DNA of the CDR3 is TGTGCCAGCAGCCCCGACCAGGGGGCTCTCAACTATGGCTACACCTTC.

The chain uses TRBV25-1 and TRBJ1-2; D remains ambiguous. This CDR3 is 13 amino acids long. V lost 3 bases and J 7 bases, leaving 12 bases between the germline ends. The germline V gene has CDR1 MGHDK and CDR2 SYGVNS. This chain's CDR3 is CASSDLVDLGYTF. For the CDR3, the DNA is TGTGCCAGCAGTGATTTAGTGGATCTTGGCTACACCTTC.

The rearrangement links TRBV28 to TRBJ1-5, with a tentative D call TRBD1 (6 bases). The V end was cut by 6 bases, the J end by 6 bases, with 9 bases between. Germline V CDR1 and CDR2: MDHEN, SYDVKM. This CDR3 has 12 amino acids. CDR3 nucleotides: TGTGCCAGCAGCTACAGGGCTCAGCCCCAGCATTTT. Translated, it gives CASSYRAQPQHF. The full variable domain, its missing parts supplied by reference TRBV28 and TRBJ1-5, is DVKVTQSSRYLVKRTGEKVFLECVQDMDHENMFWYRQDPGLGLRLIYFSYDVKMKEKGDIPEGYSVSREKKERFSLILESASTNQTSMYLCASSYRAQPQHFGDGTRLSIL.

This clone was picked up one time. V and J are TRBV11-2 and TRBJ2-1, with D tentatively TRBD1 (6 bases). V gave up 5 bases and J gave up 8 bases, with 28 bases separating them. Per the germline V gene, CDR1 is SGHAT and CDR2 is FQNNGV. The CDR3 extends over 18 amino acids. CDR3 residues: CASSPLSSRSGASYEQFF. CDR3 bases: TGTGCCAGCAGCCCTCTAAGCTCGCGGTCAGGGGCTAGTTATGAGCAGTTCTTC.

The chain has TRBV30 and TRBJ2-7; D gene uncertain. The germline V gene has CDR1 GTSNPN and CDR2 SVGIG (reference sequence). The CDR3 spans 13 residues. V dropped 2 bases and J dropped 2 bases, with 10 bases sitting between them. The CDR3 DNA reads as TGTGCCTGGAGTCTCGGTGGCCCCTACGAGCAGTACTTC. Encoded protein: CAWSLGGPYEQYF. Full variable domain (outside the CDR3, taken from reference TRBV30 and TRBJ2-7): SQTIHQWPATLVQPVGSPLSLECTVEGTSNPNLYWYRQAAGRGLQLLFYSVGIGQISSEVPQNLSASRPQDRQFILSSKKLLLSDSGFYLCAWSLGGPYEQYFGPGTRLTVT.

The chain employs TRBV27 and TRBJ2-7; tentatively, D is TRBD1 (5 bases). V was cut by 3 bases and J by 1 base, with 13 bases left in between. CDR1 and CDR2 from the germline V gene are MNHEY and SMNVEV (reference sequence). This CDR3 has 15 amino acids. CDR3: CASSFSEDKSYEQYF. For the CDR3, the DNA is TGTGCCAGCAGTTTTTCTGAGGACAAATCCTACGAGCAGTACTTC.

The chain carries TRBV9 and TRBJ2-1; the D is unclear. The V end lost 0 bases, the J end lost 5 bases, and 12 bases lay between the germline ends. The germline V gene has CDR1 SGDLS and CDR2 YYNGEE. The CDR3 sequence is 15 residues long. CDR3 protein: CASSVAPRVNNEQFF. The DNA of the CDR3 is TGTGCCAGCAGCGTAGCCCCCCGGGTGAACAATGAGCAGTTCTTC. Full variable domain (missing parts from reference TRBV9 and TRBJ2-1): DSGVTQTPKHLITATGQRVTLRCSPRSGDLSVYWYQQSLDQGLQFLIQYYNGEERAKGNILERFSAQQFPDLHSELNLSSLELGDSALYFCASSVAPRVNNEQFFGPGTRLTVL.